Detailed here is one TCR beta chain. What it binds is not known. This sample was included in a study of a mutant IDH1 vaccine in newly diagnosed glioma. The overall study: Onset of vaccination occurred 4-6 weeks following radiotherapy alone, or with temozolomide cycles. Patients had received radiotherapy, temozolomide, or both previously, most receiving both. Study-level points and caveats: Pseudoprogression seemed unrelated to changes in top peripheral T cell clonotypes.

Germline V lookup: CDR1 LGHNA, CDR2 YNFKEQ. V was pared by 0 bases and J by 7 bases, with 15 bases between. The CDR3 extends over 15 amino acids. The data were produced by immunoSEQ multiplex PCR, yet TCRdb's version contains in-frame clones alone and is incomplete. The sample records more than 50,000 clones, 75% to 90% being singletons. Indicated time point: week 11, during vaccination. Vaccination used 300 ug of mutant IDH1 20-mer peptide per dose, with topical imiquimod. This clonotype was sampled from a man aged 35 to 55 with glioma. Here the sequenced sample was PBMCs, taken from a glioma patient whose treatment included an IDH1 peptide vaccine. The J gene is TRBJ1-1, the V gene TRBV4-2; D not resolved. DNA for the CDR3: TGTGCCAGCAGCCAAGAGTTAGGCCTTCAAGGTGAAGCTTTCTTT. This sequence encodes CASSQELGLQGEAFF.